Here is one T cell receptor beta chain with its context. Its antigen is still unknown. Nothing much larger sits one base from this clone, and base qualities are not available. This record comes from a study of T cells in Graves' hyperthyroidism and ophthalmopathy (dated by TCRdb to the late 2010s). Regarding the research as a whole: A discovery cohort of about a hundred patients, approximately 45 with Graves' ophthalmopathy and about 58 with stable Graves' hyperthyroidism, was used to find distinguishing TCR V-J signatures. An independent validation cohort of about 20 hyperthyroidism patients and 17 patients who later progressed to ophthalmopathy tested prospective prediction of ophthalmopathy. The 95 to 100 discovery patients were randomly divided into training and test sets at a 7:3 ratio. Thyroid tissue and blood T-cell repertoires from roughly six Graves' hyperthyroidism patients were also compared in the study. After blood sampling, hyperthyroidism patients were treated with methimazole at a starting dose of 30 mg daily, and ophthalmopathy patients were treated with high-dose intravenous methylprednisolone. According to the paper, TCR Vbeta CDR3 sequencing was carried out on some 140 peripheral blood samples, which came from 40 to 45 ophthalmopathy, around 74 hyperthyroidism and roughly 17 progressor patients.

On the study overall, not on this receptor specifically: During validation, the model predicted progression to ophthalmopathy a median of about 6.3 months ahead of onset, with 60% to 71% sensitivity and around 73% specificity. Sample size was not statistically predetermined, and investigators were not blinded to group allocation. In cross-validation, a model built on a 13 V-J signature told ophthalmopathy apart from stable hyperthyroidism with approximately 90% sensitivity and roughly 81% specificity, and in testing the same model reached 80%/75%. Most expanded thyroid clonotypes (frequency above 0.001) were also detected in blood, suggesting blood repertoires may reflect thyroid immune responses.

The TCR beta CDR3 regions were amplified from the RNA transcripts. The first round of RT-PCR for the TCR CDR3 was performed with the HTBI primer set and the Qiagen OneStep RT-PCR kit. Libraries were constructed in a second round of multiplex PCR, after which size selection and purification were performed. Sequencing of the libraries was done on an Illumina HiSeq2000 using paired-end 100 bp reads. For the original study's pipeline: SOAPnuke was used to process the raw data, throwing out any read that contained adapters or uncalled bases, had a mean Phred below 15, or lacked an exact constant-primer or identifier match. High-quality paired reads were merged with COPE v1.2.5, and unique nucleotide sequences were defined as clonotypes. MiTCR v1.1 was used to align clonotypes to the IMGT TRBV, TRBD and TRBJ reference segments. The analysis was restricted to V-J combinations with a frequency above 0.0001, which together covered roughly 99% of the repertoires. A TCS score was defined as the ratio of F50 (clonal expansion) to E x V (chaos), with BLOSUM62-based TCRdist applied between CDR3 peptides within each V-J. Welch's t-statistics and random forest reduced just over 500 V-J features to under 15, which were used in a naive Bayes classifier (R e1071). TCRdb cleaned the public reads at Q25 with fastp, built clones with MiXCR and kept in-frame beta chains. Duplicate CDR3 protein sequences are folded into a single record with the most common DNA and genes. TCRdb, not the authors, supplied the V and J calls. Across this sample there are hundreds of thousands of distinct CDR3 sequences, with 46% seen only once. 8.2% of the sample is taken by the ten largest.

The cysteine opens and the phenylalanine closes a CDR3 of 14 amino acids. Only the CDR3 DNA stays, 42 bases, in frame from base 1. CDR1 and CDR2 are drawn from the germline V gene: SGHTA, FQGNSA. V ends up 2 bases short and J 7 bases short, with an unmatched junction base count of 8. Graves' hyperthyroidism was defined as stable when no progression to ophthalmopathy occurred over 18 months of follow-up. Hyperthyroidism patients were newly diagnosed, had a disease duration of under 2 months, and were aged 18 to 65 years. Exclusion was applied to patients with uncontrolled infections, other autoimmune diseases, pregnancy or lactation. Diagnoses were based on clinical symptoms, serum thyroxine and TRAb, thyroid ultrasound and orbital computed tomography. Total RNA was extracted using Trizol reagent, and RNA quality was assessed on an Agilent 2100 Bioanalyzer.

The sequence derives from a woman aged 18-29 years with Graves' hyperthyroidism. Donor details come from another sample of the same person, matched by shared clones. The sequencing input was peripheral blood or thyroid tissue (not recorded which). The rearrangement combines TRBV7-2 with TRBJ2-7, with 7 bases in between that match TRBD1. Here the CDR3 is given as CASSLRDRVLEQYF. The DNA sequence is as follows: TGTGCCAGCAGCTTAAGAGACAGGGTTCTGGAGCAGTACTTC.